Sequencing of this T cell receptor (beta chain) was carried out in a study of blood T cell repertoires in COVID-19. The wider study: Sample material is recorded as cDNA or gDNA derived from T cells, B-cell-depleted T cells, or PBMCs.

Seattle patients were enrolled during active infection and followed longitudinally. In the source study's methods: Reference gene primer amplification yielded estimated nucleated cell counts. Data came from immunoSEQ multiplex PCR; TCRdb stores just in-frame clones and leaves some out. Clonal size and the V and J genes are those of that table, whereas D and trimming came from the DNA. The sample includes about 260,000 clones, roughly 88% seen only once; the top ten take about 10%. Germline CDR1 LNHDA, CDR2 SQIVND (reference sequence). Trimming at V came to 3 bases and at J to 2 bases, leaving 9 bases not matched to a gene. The CDR3 extends over 16 amino acids.

The sequencing sample was made of peripheral blood. The receptor's source is a woman in her 70s with COVID-19, enrolled during active disease. The genes are TRBV19 and TRBJ1-1, with TRBD1 identical over 7 bases. In DNA form, the CDR3 reads TGTGCCAGTAGTATCGTCGGGACAGACCTTAACACTGAAGCTTTCTTT. It encodes CASSIVGTDLNTEAFF.